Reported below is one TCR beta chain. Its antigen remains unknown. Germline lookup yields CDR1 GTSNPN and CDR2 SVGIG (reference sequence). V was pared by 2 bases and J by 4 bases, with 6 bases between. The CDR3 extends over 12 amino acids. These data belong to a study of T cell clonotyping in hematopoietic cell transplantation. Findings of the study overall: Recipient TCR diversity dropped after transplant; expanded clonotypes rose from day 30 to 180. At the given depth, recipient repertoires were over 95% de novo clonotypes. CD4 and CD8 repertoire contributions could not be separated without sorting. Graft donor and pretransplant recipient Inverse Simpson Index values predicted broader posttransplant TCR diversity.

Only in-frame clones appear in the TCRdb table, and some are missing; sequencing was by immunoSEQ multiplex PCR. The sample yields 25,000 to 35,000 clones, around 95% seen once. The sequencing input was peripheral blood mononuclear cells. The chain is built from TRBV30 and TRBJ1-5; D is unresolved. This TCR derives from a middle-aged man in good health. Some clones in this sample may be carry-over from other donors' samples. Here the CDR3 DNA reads TGTGCCTGGAGTCACCCAAATCAGCCCCAGCATTTT. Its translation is CAWSHPNQPQHF.